The rows below give T cell receptor beta chains drawn from one sample of a study of tumor-infiltrating lymphocytes in primary liver carcinoma. TCRdb called the multiplex PCR reads again in MiXCR, with one record for every CDR3 protein. The sample holds about 200,000 distinct CDR3 sequences, less than 75% seen once. The source material was peripheral blood. These receptors were collected from a woman aged 60-75 years with primary liver carcinoma and hepatitis B virus infection. The CDR3 runs from the conserved cysteine through the conserved F or W. Fields, in order: V gene, clone size, D gene, J gene, CDR3 DNA, CDR3 protein. The D gene is left open where the match is weak. Expanded clones are given a class, and other clones once, few, many or no size at all.

TRBV11-1	.	.	TRBJ1-4	TGTACCAGCAGCCGTCCGATGGGGGGTAGTGAAAAACTGTTTTTT	CTSSRPMGGSEKLFF
TRBV4-2	many	.	TRBJ2-1	TGTGCCAGCAGCCAACAGGAAGGAAGGAATGAGCAGTTCTTC	CASSQQEGRNEQFF
TRBV28	few	TRBD2	TRBJ2-7	TGTGCCAGCAGCCCGGGGCTAGCGGGAGTTGGCGAGCAGTACTTC	CASSPGLAGVGEQYF
TRBV20-1	few	.	TRBJ2-1	TGCAGTGCTAGCCGTTGGGGCAATGAGCAGTTCTTC	CSASRWGNEQFF
TRBV28	.	.	TRBJ1-2	TGTGTCAGCAGTCTAGGAGGAATTTCAAACTATGGCTACACCTTC	CVSSLGGISNYGYTF
TRBV5-8	.	.	TRBJ2-7	TGTGCCAGCAGCCCCCTACACTACAAGCAGTACTTC	CASSPLHYKQYF
TRBV11-2	.	.	TRBJ2-7	TGTGCCGGCAGCCCGCCGTGGGGACGAGAGAACGAGCAGTACTTC	CAGSPPWGRENEQYF
TRBV6-1	many	.	TRBJ1-1	TGTGCCAGCGATAGTTACCGCTTGAACACTGAAGCTTTCTTT	CASDSYRLNTEAFF
TRBV12-3/TRBV12-4	.	TRBD2	TRBJ2-2	TGTGCCAGCAGCACGGGACTAGTGGGAGTGGCCACCGGGGAGCTGTTTTTT	CASSTGLVGVATGELFF
TRBV6-1	many	.	TRBJ2-1	TGTGCCAGCAGTGTGTGGCGGGACCTCTCCTACAATGAGCAGTTCTTC	CASSVWRDLSYNEQFF
TRBV12-3/TRBV12-4	.	TRBD2	TRBJ2-3	TGTGCCAGTGTACTAGCGGGAGTTAGCACAGATACGCAGTATTTT	CASVLAGVSTDTQYF
TRBV13	.	TRBD2	TRBJ2-1	TGTGCCGGCAGTTCCGGGACTAGCGGGATTTACAATGAGCAGTTCTTC	CAGSSGTSGIYNEQFF
TRBV5-1	few	.	TRBJ2-1	TGCGCCAGCAAAAACAACAATGAGCAGTTCTTC	CASKNNNEQFF
TRBV7-9	.	.	TRBJ1-1	TGTGCCAGCAGCTGGGGAGAGGGACTTATGAACACTGAAGCTTTCTTT	CASSWGEGLMNTEAFF
TRBV2	.	TRBD1	TRBJ1-2	TGTGCCAGCAGCCCCGGGACAGCTTATGGCTACACCTTC	CASSPGTAYGYTF
TRBV11-2	.	.	TRBJ1-1	TGTGCCAGCAGCTTATCCCCCAATGCTGAAGCTTTCTTT	CASSLSPNAEAFF